A selection of T cell receptor beta chains follows, all from one sample in a study of radiotherapy plus CTLA-4 blockade in lung cancer. Measured with immunoSEQ multiplex PCR; TCRdb has only the in-frame clones, and not every one. The sample records tens of thousands of clones, over 65% being singletons. Here the sequenced sample was peripheral blood, taken from a patient treated with radiotherapy plus ipilimumab. The receptors were gathered from a human donor with non-small cell lung cancer who had a partial response to radiotherapy plus ipilimumab. Each CDR3 is given without its conserved first and last residue.

>TRBJ2-1|TRBV9
ASSSKGGAGVSEQF
>TRBJ1-6|TRBV28
ASSLFGQGNSPLH
>TRBJ2-7|TRBV6-5
ASSPRTGTSVEQY
>TRBJ1-1|TRBV27
ASRGLAEAF
>TRBJ2-1|TRBV6-1
ASSGAGTGDYNEQF
>TRBJ1-6|TRBV6-5
ASSYSTAGNNSPLH
>TRBJ2-7|TRBV5-1
ASSSDRGEQY
>TRBJ2-1|TRBV6-1
ASSGNRGEQF
>TRBJ1-4|TRBV5-1
ASSLAGGRNEKLF
>TRBJ2-3|TRBV6-5
ASSYNAGGVEDTQY
>TRBJ2-5|TRBV11-2
ASSLAARETQY
>TRBJ1-5|TRBV28
ASSFRAGARNQPQH
>TRBJ2-5|TRBV9
ASSVESQGEETQY
>TRBJ2-5|TRBV7-2
ASSLGGSETQY
>TRBJ1-2|TRBV5-5
ASSLESQGYGYT
>TRBJ2-3|TRBV5-4
ASSWRTGTDTQY
>TRBJ2-2|TRBV7-8
ASRNRGLTGELF
>TRBJ1-4|TRBV10-3
AIRKGSANEKLF
>TRBJ1-6|TRBV18
ASSQKPGQGNLDSPLH
>TRBJ2-7|TRBV6-1
ASSAKIEQY
>TRBJ1-3|TRBV6-5
ASSYRNSGNTIY
>TRBJ2-7|TRBV11-2
ASSLAGTGLGEQY
>TRBJ1-1|TRBV5-1
ASSWGGTEAF
>TRBJ2-7|TRBV6-5
ASSQILGRGGHQY
>TRBJ2-7|TRBV11-2
ASSRGTRSYEQY
>TRBJ2-6|TRBV2
ASSRRTGTGITGANVLT
>TRBJ2-7|TRBV2
ASSEGSGKQY
>TRBJ1-5|TRBV2
ASTTGGEPQPQH
>TRBJ2-3|TRBV5-4
ASSLDSGGAATQY
>TRBJ1-3|TRBV9
ASSVAREAGNTIY
>TRBJ2-3|TRBV5-1
ASIGGTPDTQY
>TRBJ2-3|TRBV5-4
ASSPEGRGSSTDTQY
>TRBJ2-3|TRBV7-3
ASSLIATDTQY
>TRBJ1-1|TRBV30
AWRWGGMVQVNTEAF
>TRBJ2-7|TRBV27
ASSRGQAYEQY
>TRBJ2-7|TRBV4-3
ASSLGQGYEQY
>TRBJ2-7|TRBV5-1
ASGLAGDEQY
>-|TRBV7-2
ASSLGGTAYEQY
>TRBJ2-7|TRBV7-9
ASSPTSTGTPSSYEQY
>TRBJ1-1|TRBV18
ASSPLGTPLGNTEAF
>TRBJ2-3|TRBV5-1
ASSLVGGGGDTQY
>TRBJ2-5|TRBV6-6
ASRRGQGGRETQY
>TRBJ2-5|TRBV19
ASSRVGETQY
>TRBJ1-2|TRBV27
ASSPRSGKGGYT
>TRBJ2-1|TRBV7-2
ASRKDRGSYNEQF
>TRBJ1-1|TRBV7-8
ASSLRTGWNTEAF
>TRBJ2-7|TRBV5-6
ASSLYPANEQY
>TRBJ1-1|TRBV19
ASSIAGANTEAF
>TRBJ2-1|TRBV19
ASTPGLAMSNEQF
>TRBJ2-2|TRBV9
ASNRGVDGELF
>TRBJ2-1|TRBV11-2
ASSGGAGGHNEQF
>TRBJ1-4|TRBV28
ASGQGVEKLF
>TRBJ1-5|TRBV10-3
AISDYGQGTQPQH
>TRBJ2-1|TRBV5-4
ASTRDSTTYNEQF
>TRBJ2-3|TRBV7-8
ASSFSGGAVADTQY
>TRBJ1-2|TRBV5-1
ASSLATGGEGGYYGYT
>TRBJ1-2|TRBV4-2
ASSQDDTMSNYGYT
>TRBJ1-2|TRBV6-1
ASSEYEGYYGYT
>TRBJ2-1|TRBV29-1
STSGGGIEQF